What follows are 10 T cell receptor beta chains derived from one specimen sequenced in a study of Ad26.COV2.S vaccination and SARS-CoV-2 variants. Clones were read by immunoSEQ multiplex PCR, and TCRdb kept only the in-frame ones, dropping some. The table includes 240,000 or so clones, approximately 88% detected once. As to treatment: roughly 20 received Ad26.COV2.S at low or high dose, single or two shots; several received placebo; per-sample allocation not given. Repertoires come from day 63 after the first vaccine or placebo injection. Sample: peripheral blood, taken in a trial of Ad26.COV2.S vaccine versus placebo. The receptors were sampled from a person aged 18-60 years who received the Ad26.COV2.S COVID-19 vaccine or a placebo.

J is TRBJ2-7 and V is TRBV10-2, with 13 bases fitting TRBD2. V lost 8 bases, J lost 11 bases, and 9 bases stayed unmatched. Germline lookup yields CDR1 WSHSY and CDR2 SAAADI. This CDR3 contains 13 residues. The CDR3 protein is CASRSGLAGAKYF. In nucleotides, the CDR3 is TGCGCCAGCCGGTCCGGACTAGCGGGGGCGAAGTACTTC.

A few counts support this clone. V usage is TRBV6-2 or TRBV6-3 and J usage is TRBJ1-5; 7 bases align to TRBD1. This CDR3 contains 15 residues. Germline CDR1 and CDR2: MNHEY and SVGEGT. J was trimmed by 6 bases and V by 5 bases; bases with no gene match: 10. The CDR3 nucleotides read TGTGCCAGCAGTATGGGGACAGTCTATCGTCAGCCCCAGCATTTT. Its translation is CASSMGTVYRQPQHF.

The chain has TRBV6-2 or TRBV6-3 and TRBJ2-7, with D tentatively TRBD2 (6 bases). Deletions cut 4 bases from V and 5 bases from J, with 24 bases between. Germline loops: CDR1 MNHEY, CDR2 SVGEGT. This CDR3 region has 17 residues. The CDR3 region has the DNA TGTGCCAGCAGTTTTTTCCACCCGGGACTCCTAAGAGACGAGCAGTACTTC. Translating gives CASSFFHPGLLRDEQYF.

The chain combines TRBV7-2 with TRBJ2-2; 7 bases align to TRBD1. Germline V lookup: CDR1 SGHTA, CDR2 FQGNSA. J lost 8 bases, V lost 5 bases, and 14 bases had no gene match. The CDR3 has 16 residues. The CDR3 region has the DNA TGTGCCAGCAGCCCCGTTCGGGCAGGGGGATTGGGGGAGCTGTTTTTT. It codes for CASSPVRAGGLGELFF. The full variable domain, with the rest looked up from reference TRBV7-2 and TRBJ2-2, is GAGVSQSPSNKVTEKGKDVELRCDPISGHTALYWYRQSLGQGLEFLIYFQGNSAPDKSGLPSDRFSAERTGGSVSTLTIQRTQQEDSAVYLCASSPVRAGGLGELFFGEGSRLTVL.

The chain is built from TRBV3-1 (or the pseudogene TRBV3-2) and TRBJ2-3; 8 positions match TRBD1. Germline CDR1 LGHDT, CDR2 YNNKEL (reference sequence). The J segment lost 7 bases and the V segment lost 5 bases, leaving 8 bases of the junction unmatched. The CDR3 length is 14 residues. CDR3 amino acids: CASSEDRAANTQYF. DNA for the CDR3: TGTGCCAGCAGCGAGGACAGGGCCGCGAATACGCAGTATTTT.

V gene TRBV7-2 combines with J gene TRBJ1-3; D not resolved. The germline gives CDR1 SGHTA, CDR2 FQGNSA. CDR3 length: 15 residues. Between the trimmed V and J ends, which lost 2 bases and 2 bases, there was a span of 10 bases. Here the CDR3 reads CASSLNGSPGNTIYF. The CDR3 DNA reads as TGTGCCAGCAGCTTAAATGGTTCGCCTGGAAACACCATATATTTT.

The chain links TRBV10-1 to TRBJ2-1; TRBD2 matches at 11 bases. Germline CDR1 reads WNHNN; CDR2 reads SYGVQD (reference sequence). The junction had 9 bases not matched to a gene; V was cut back by 2 bases and J by 3 bases. There are 18 residues in the CDR3. Here the CDR3 reads CASSERGSGRAHYNEQFF. The CDR3 DNA sequence: TGCGCCAGCAGTGAGCGGGGTAGCGGGAGGGCCCACTACAATGAGCAGTTCTTC.

The chain couples TRBV6-5 to TRBJ2-3; D might be TRBD2 (5 bases). CDR1 and CDR2 from the germline V gene are MNHEY and SVGAGI. The CDR3 spans 13 residues. V was pared by 4 bases and J by 4 bases, with 9 bases between. The CDR3 sequence is CASSSEGPDTQYF. As DNA, the CDR3 is TGTGCCAGCAGTTCCGAGGGCCCAGATACGCAGTATTTT.

This chain uses TRBV6-4 with TRBJ2-3; TRBD2 matches 10 bases. Germline values: CDR1 MRHNA, CDR2 SNTAGT. The CDR3 has 15 amino acids. With V trimmed by 3 bases and J by 4 bases, 4 bases remained unmatched. CDR3 loop: CASSEASGSADTQYF. DNA for the CDR3: TGTGCCAGCAGTGAAGCTAGCGGGAGCGCAGATACGCAGTATTTT.

The rearrangement links TRBV27 to TRBJ2-6, with D possibly called TRBD1 or TRBD2 (7 bases each). V lost 8 bases, J lost 4 bases, and 24 bases lay in between. The V gene's germline CDR1 is MNHEY and CDR2 SMNVEV (reference sequence). The CDR3 has 18 residues. The CDR3 DNA sequence: TGTGCCAGCGCCTGGGGGGGGACAGCCCCTCTGGGGGCCAACGTCCTGACTTTC. Translated: CASAWGGTAPLGANVLTF.